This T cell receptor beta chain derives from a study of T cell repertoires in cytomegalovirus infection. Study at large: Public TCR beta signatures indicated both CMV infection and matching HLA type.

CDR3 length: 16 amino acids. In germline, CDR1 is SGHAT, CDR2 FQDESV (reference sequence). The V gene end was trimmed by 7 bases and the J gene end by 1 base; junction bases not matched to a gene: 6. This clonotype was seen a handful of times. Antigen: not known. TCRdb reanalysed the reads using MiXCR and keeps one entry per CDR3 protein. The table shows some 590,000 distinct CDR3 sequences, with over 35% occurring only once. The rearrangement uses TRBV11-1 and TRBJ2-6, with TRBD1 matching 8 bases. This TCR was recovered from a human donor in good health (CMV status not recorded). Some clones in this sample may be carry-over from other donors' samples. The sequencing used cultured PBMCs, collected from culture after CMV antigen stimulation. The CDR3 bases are TGTGCCAGCAACGTCCAGGGGGCTTCTGGGGCCAACGTCCTGACTTTC. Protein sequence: CASNVQGASGANVLTF.